One and the same sample provided the 6 T cell receptor beta chains below, sequenced in a study of CD8+ T cells in alopecia areata. Sequencing templates came from extracted RNA that was reverse transcribed into cDNA. Sequenced by immunoSEQ multiplex PCR; TCRdb stores in-frame clones only, minus some. The sample yields about 250,000 clones, 67% seen once. The sequencing here drew on CD4+ T cells sorted from blood, taken at week 0. These receptor sequences come from a human donor with alopecia areata.

This CDR3 is CAWAAWNGEPSGEQYF. The CDR3 region has the DNA TGTGCCTGGGCCGCTTGGAACGGGGAACCTTCCGGCGAGCAGTACTTC. The gene calls are TRBV30 and TRBJ2-7, with D tentatively TRBD2 (5 bases). In germline, CDR1 is GTSNPN, CDR2 SVGIG (reference sequence). The CDR3 is 16 amino acids. The germline V and J ends were trimmed by 5 bases and 6 bases, with 26 bases remaining between them. Based on the CDR3 plus reference TRBV30 and TRBJ2-7, the full variable domain is SQTIHQWPATLVQPVGSPLSLECTVEGTSNPNLYWYRQAAGRGLQLLFYSVGIGQISSEVPQNLSASRPQDRQFILSSKKLLLSDSGFYLCAWAAWNGEPSGEQYFGPGTRLTVT.

This sequence joins TRBV5-1 and TRBJ1-1; possibly TRBD1 for D (5 bases). The CDR3 contains 14 residues. Trimming pared 0 bases from V and 5 bases from J, leaving 11 bases between. CDR1 and CDR2 from the germline V gene are SGHRS and YFSETQ. CDR3 DNA: TGCGCCAGCAGCTTGGGCTGGGGGAGTACTGAAGCTTTCTTT. It yields the protein CASSLGWGSTEAFF.

The rearrangement joins TRBV29-1 to TRBJ2-1; 7 bases are a match to TRBD1. The CDR3 covers 10 residues. Trimming cost V 6 bases and J 9 bases; bases outside gene matches: 2. Germline CDR1 SQVTM, CDR2 ANQGSEA. The CDR3 region is CSVQGVEQFF. In nucleotides, the CDR3 is TGCAGCGTGCAGGGGGTTGAGCAGTTCTTC.

J is TRBJ2-1 and V is TRBV5-1; D is unclear. The V end was cut by 4 bases, the J end by 0 bases, with 8 bases between. The germline V gene encodes CDR1 SGHRS and CDR2 YFSETQ. The CDR3 has 14 residues. DNA of the CDR3: TGCGCCAGCAGCGACCGGACCTCCTACAATGAGCAGTTCTTC. Encoded protein: CASSDRTSYNEQFF.

In its sample, this clone was seen a few times. The gene calls are TRBV10-3 and TRBJ2-7, with D tentatively TRBD1 or TRBD2 (5 bases each). V lost 6 bases to trimming and J lost 3 bases, with 12 bases between them. Germline V gives CDR1 ENHRY, CDR2 SYGVKD. This CDR3 region has 13 residues. CDR3 protein: CAIRGTPFYEQYF. DNA for the CDR3: TGTGCCATCAGAGGGACCCCCTTCTACGAGCAGTACTTC.

V usage is TRBV6-5 and J usage is TRBJ1-1, with no clear D. The germline CDR1 and CDR2 sequences are MNHEY and SVGAGI. Trimming removed 5 bases at V and 1 base at J, with 11 bases between. CDR3 length: 14 residues. CDR3 nucleotide sequence: TGTGCCAGCAGTCCGCCCGGTGGGAACACTGAAGCTTTCTTT. This encodes CASSPPGGNTEAFF.